Listed below are T cell receptor beta chains from one sample, sequenced in a study of cytomegalovirus exposure and HLA in healthy donors. Repertoires were generated with immunoSEQ multiplex PCR, while TCRdb's copy carries only in-frame clones and drops some. Among fewer than 200,000 clones listed, around 74% were seen once. Sequencing was performed on PBMCs. The source of these receptors is a female donor in good health and CMV-seronegative. The CDR3 runs from the conserved cysteine through the conserved F or W. The D gene is left open where the match is weak. Only some rows state a clone size, as once, few, many or a class for expanded clones.

cdr3_nt	cdr3_aa	j_call	v_call	d_call	clone_size
TGTGCCAGCAGCGTAGCAAGGGAGGGAGTTGTCTATGGCTACACCTTC	CASSVAREGVVYGYTF	TRBJ1-2	TRBV9	NA	few
TGCGCCAGCAAACCACAGGGGGCTGCGGAAGCTTTCTTT	CASKPQGAAEAFF	TRBJ1-1	TRBV10-2	TRBD1	NA
TGCGCCAGCAGCCAAGTACGGGGGAGCGATCAGCCCCAGCATTTT	CASSQVRGSDQPQHF	TRBJ1-5	TRBV4-1	NA	once
TGTGCCAGCAGTCTTACCCAGGGAATTAGCAATCAGCCCCAGCATTTT	CASSLTQGISNQPQHF	TRBJ1-5	TRBV28	NA	few
TGTGCCAGCAGCCCCAACCGGCTCCGGGAGGACATTCAGTACTTC	CASSPNRLREDIQYF	TRBJ2-4	TRBV7-2	TRBD2	NA
TGTGCCAGCAGTTATACCCTCTCAGGGACATCACACTTC	CASSYTLSGTSHF	TRBJ2-7	TRBV7-2	NA	NA
TGTGCCAGCAGCTTCGGCAATCAGCCCCAGCATTTT	CASSFGNQPQHF	TRBJ1-5	TRBV5-6	NA	NA
TGTGCCAGCAGCCATTTCTACGAGCAGTACTTC	CASSHFYEQYF	TRBJ2-7	TRBV11-1	NA	NA
TGTGCCAGCAGGAGAAAAATTATTAATTCACCCCTCCACTTT	CASRRKIINSPLHF	TRBJ1-6	TRBV6-5	NA	NA
TGCAGTGCTTCTAAGTCCGGGGAGCTGTTTTTT	CSASKSGELFF	TRBJ2-2	TRBV20-1	NA	NA
TGTGCCAGCAGCTGGGCAACAGGGGTACGCACTGAAGCTTTCTTT	CASSWATGVRTEAFF	TRBJ1-1	TRBV13	TRBD1	NA
TGTGCCAGCTCACCGGACAGTAATGAGCAGTTCTTC	CASSPDSNEQFF	TRBJ2-1	TRBV18	NA	NA
TGTGCCACTGGAACAGGGACAGCCCAGTACTTC	CATGTGTAQYF	TRBJ2-5	TRBV25-1	TRBD1	once
TGTGCCAGTAGCCGGGGAATTCAAGAGACCCAGTACTTC	CASSRGIQETQYF	TRBJ2-5	TRBV19	NA	NA
TGCGCCAGCAGCTTGGGAGGGAGCTCACCCCTCCACTTT	CASSLGGSSPLHF	TRBJ1-6	TRBV5-1	NA	few
TGTGCCAGCAGGTGGAGGGGACGTGAAGAGCAGTACTTC	CASRWRGREEQYF	TRBJ2-7	TRBV28	NA	NA
TGCGCCAGCAGCTCCGGACAGGGGGCCTACAATGAGCAGTTCTTC	CASSSGQGAYNEQFF	TRBJ2-1	TRBV5-1	TRBD1	NA
TGCGCCAGCAGCCAATCTAGCGGGGGGACCTACAATGAGCAGTTCTTC	CASSQSSGGTYNEQFF	TRBJ2-1	TRBV5-1	TRBD2	NA
TGTGCCACCGCCGGGGGGGGAACTGAAGCTTTCTTT	CATAGGGTEAFF	TRBJ1-1	TRBV2	NA	NA
TGTGCCAGCAGTGAATTTGGCCGGGACAGGGGTGGAGGCTACACCTTC	CASSEFGRDRGGGYTF	TRBJ1-2	TRBV25-1	TRBD1	NA
TGTGCCAGCAGTAAGTTGGCCGGGAGCGGAACCGGGGAGCTGTTTTTT	CASSKLAGSGTGELFF	TRBJ2-2	TRBV6-4	NA	NA
TGTGCCAGTAGTATGGGACTAGCGGGGAACACAGATACGCAGTATTTT	CASSMGLAGNTDTQYF	TRBJ2-3	TRBV19	TRBD2	few
TGTGCCAGCGGGAGGGTAGGAGATACGCAGTATTTT	CASGRVGDTQYF	TRBJ2-3	TRBV6-5	TRBD2	few
TGTGCCAGCAGCCATGGGACTAGCGGAAACTACAATGAGCAGTTCTTC	CASSHGTSGNYNEQFF	TRBJ2-1	TRBV7-3	TRBD2	NA
TGTGCCAGCAGCCACCCTGCAACTAATGAAAAACTGTTTTTT	CASSHPATNEKLFF	TRBJ1-4	TRBV4-2	NA	once
TGCGCCAGCAGTAAAAGAGGCACTGAAGCTTTCTTT	CASSKRGTEAFF	TRBJ1-1	TRBV4-1	NA	NA
TGCGCCAGCAGCCACCCCGCGGAGGGGGAGACCCAGTACTTC	CASSHPAEGETQYF	TRBJ2-5	TRBV5-1	NA	NA
TGTGCTAGTGGCATCAGCGGGGGTGGGGAGACCCAGTACTTC	CASGISGGGETQYF	TRBJ2-5	TRBV12-5	TRBD2	NA
TGTGCCAGTACCAGGAGGGGGCTCTATAGCAATCAGCCCCAGCATTTT	CASTRRGLYSNQPQHF	TRBJ1-5	TRBV19	TRBD1	once
TGTGCCAGCAGCTTAGAACAGGGTCCCTACGAGCAGTACTTC	CASSLEQGPYEQYF	TRBJ2-7	TRBV11-2	NA	NA
TGTGCCAGCAGCCAAGAGAGGACAGCTAATTCACCCCTCCACTTT	CASSQERTANSPLHF	TRBJ1-6	TRBV4-2	NA	NA
TGTGCCAGCTCATCTGGACAGCTCGGGGGCAATCAGCCCCAGCATTTT	CASSSGQLGGNQPQHF	TRBJ1-5	TRBV18	NA	few
TGTGCCAGCTCACCACTTCCGGGACAAATTGAAGCTTTCTTT	CASSPLPGQIEAFF	TRBJ1-1	TRBV18	NA	NA
TGTGCCAGCAGCGTTTCTGACAGTGACGAGCAGTACTTC	CASSVSDSDEQYF	TRBJ2-7	TRBV25-1	NA	NA
TGCGCCAGCAGCCTGGAAGTGTGGCAGGGGGAAGCTTTCTTT	CASSLEVWQGEAFF	TRBJ1-1	TRBV5-1	NA	NA
TGTGCCAGCAGCTTACGTCAGCGGACTAGCGGGGAGAATGAGCAGTTCTTC	CASSLRQRTSGENEQFF	TRBJ2-1	TRBV7-3	TRBD2	NA
TGTGCCAGCAGTTTAACCCTAGCGGGAGCTTCCGGTGAGCAGTTCTTC	CASSLTLAGASGEQFF	TRBJ2-1	TRBV27	TRBD2	NA
TGTGCCAGCAGTGGCCTGAGGAGCTCCTACGAGCAGTACTTC	CASSGLRSSYEQYF	TRBJ2-7	TRBV2	NA	NA
TGTGCCAGTAGTCCGGGGACAGGGGGCCTTGAAAAACTGTTTTTT	CASSPGTGGLEKLFF	TRBJ1-4	TRBV19	TRBD1	NA
TGTGCCAGCAGTTCCGCAGCGCACTACGAGCAGTACTTC	CASSSAAHYEQYF	TRBJ2-7	TRBV6-5	NA	NA
TGCGCCAGCACCCGGGGGACCCCTAGCACAGATACGCAGTATTTT	CASTRGTPSTDTQYF	TRBJ2-3	TRBV5-1	NA	NA
TGTGCCAGCAGTCGGACTAGAGAGGAGCAGTTCTTC	CASSRTREEQFF	TRBJ2-1	TRBV2	TRBD2	NA
TGTGCCAGCGATACTAGCGGGCAAGAGACCCAGTACTTC	CASDTSGQETQYF	TRBJ2-5	TRBV5-6	TRBD2	many
TGTGCCAGCAGCTTAGGGGAGACAGGGACAGAAGCTTTCTTT	CASSLGETGTEAFF	TRBJ1-1	TRBV11-3	TRBD1	NA
TGCGCCAGCAGCTTGGGAACCGCCGGGGTCGATAACTATGGCTACACCTTC	CASSLGTAGVDNYGYTF	TRBJ1-2	TRBV5-1	NA	NA
TGTGCCAGCAGTTTGGGGACATCCCATTCACCCCTCCACTTT	CASSLGTSHSPLHF	TRBJ1-6	TRBV27	NA	NA
TGTGCCAGCACCGAATGGGGGCAGGGGCCCTCGAAAGCCGGGGAGCTGTTTTTT	CASTEWGQGPSKAGELFF	TRBJ2-2	TRBV27	NA	NA
TGCGCCAGCAGGCGGGACTCGGCCCCTCAGCCCCAGCATTTT	CASRRDSAPQPQHF	TRBJ1-5	TRBV5-1	NA	few
TGTGCCAGCAGCCGTCAGGGGGGCACTAACACCGGGGAGCTGTTTTTT	CASSRQGGTNTGELFF	TRBJ2-2	TRBV6-4	NA	few
TGTGCCAGCAGTTTGGAGGGGTATCAGCCCCAGCATTTT	CASSLEGYQPQHF	TRBJ1-5	TRBV2	NA	once
TGCGCCAGCAGGGGACAGGCAGGAGAGACCCAGTACTTC	CASRGQAGETQYF	TRBJ2-5	TRBV5-1	TRBD1	once
TGTGCCTGGAGTGTACGACGCGGCTCTGGGGCCAACGTCCTGACTTTC	CAWSVRRGSGANVLTF	TRBJ2-6	TRBV30	NA	NA
TGTGCCAGCACTCTAGGACCTTTTCAGGGATATCAGCCCCAGCATTTT	CASTLGPFQGYQPQHF	TRBJ1-5	TRBV28	NA	NA
TGTGCCAGCAGCCAACAAGGGGACAGGGGGTTCTACGAGCAGTACTTC	CASSQQGDRGFYEQYF	TRBJ2-7	TRBV4-2	TRBD1	once